This section outlines one T cell receptor (beta chain) sequence together with its context. TCRdb itself ran the 5' RACE reads through MiXCR, one entry per CDR3 protein. The data show about 100,000 distinct CDR3 sequences, approximately 15% seen once. The data were obtained in a study of T-cell memory formation after mild COVID-19. V was clipped by 11 bases and J by 0 bases, with 8 bases between them. CDR1 and CDR2 from the germline V gene are SNHLY and FYNNEI. CDR3 length: 11 amino acids. V usage is TRBV2 and J usage is TRBJ2-7, with TRBD2 as a possible D gene (6 bases). The sample comprised PBMCs or a T cell subset sorted from them (not recorded which). The receptor comes from a young man who had mild COVID-19 (a few samples of this study predate the infection). Cell type and time point are not known. CDR3 in amino acids: CAVGSSYEQYV. CDR3 sequence (DNA): TGTGCCGTCGGGAGCTCCTACGAGCAGTACGTC.